This T cell receptor (beta chain) was sequenced in a study of T cells after yellow fever vaccination. TCRdb recomputed calls from the 5' RACE reads with MiXCR, one row per CDR3 protein. The sample holds 300,000 to 400,000 distinct CDR3 sequences; 8.5% to 9% are singletons and the top ten take more than 15%. Losses at the gene ends were 6 bases for V and 5 bases for J; bases not matched to a gene: 8. This CDR3 contains 14 residues. CDR1 and CDR2 from the germline V gene are MNHNS and SASEGT. The TCR was taken from a man between 18 and 35 years old who received the YFV17D yellow fever vaccine. The chain recombines TRBV6-1 with TRBJ1-2; 8 positions match TRBD1. Material: PBMCs, obtained on the day of the first yellow fever vaccination. The CDR3: CASRRDRGEYGYTF. The DNA of the CDR3 is TGTGCCAGCAGGAGAGACAGGGGCGAATATGGCTACACCTTC.